This entry lists 28 T cell receptor beta chains sequenced from one sample in a study of OX40 agonist ivuxolimab in advanced cancers. TCRdb keeps only in-frame clones here, not all; method: immunoSEQ multiplex PCR. The table has about 73,000 clones, more than 70% seen once; the top ten hold around 0.8%. The sequences come from CD4+ or CD8+ T cells sorted from blood, collected in a trial of the OX40 agonist ivuxolimab. The receptors originated from an adult with an advanced solid tumor such as melanoma, head and neck, liver or kidney cancer.

The V call is TRBV2, the J call TRBJ2-3; no clear D. CDR1 is SNHLY and CDR2 is FYNNEI in the germline V gene. Between the trimmed V and J ends, which lost 3 bases and 0 bases, there was a span of 13 bases. The CDR3 runs to 16 residues. The CDR3 coding sequence is TGTGCCAGCAGTGAGGTAGTGGGATCCAGCACAGATACGCAGTATTTT. Its translation is CASSEVVGSSTDTQYF.

The V and J genes are TRBV4-1 and TRBJ2-1, with TRBD2 matching 7 bases. The germline V gene encodes CDR1 MGHRA and CDR2 YSYEKL. The CDR3 covers 16 residues. The V gene end was trimmed by 1 base and the J gene end by 4 bases; junction bases not matched to a gene: 7. The CDR3 loop reads CASSQGSSGLYNEQFF. As DNA, the CDR3 is TGCGCCAGCAGCCAAGGCTCTAGCGGACTTTACAATGAGCAGTTCTTC.

The chain carries TRBV14 and TRBJ2-5; 7 bases match TRBD1. Germline V CDR1 and CDR2: SGHDN, FVKESK. The CDR3 loop spans 18 amino acids. V dropped 1 base and J dropped 4; count of bases not matched to a gene: 15. The chain's CDR3 is CASSQGPPDRVRRETQYF. As DNA, the CDR3 is TGTGCCAGCAGCCAAGGCCCTCCCGACAGGGTACGGCGAGAGACCCAGTACTTC.

The chain links TRBV9 to TRBJ2-1; D is unclear. This CDR3 contains 15 residues. Germline CDR1 and CDR2: SGDLS and YYNGEE. V was trimmed by 2 bases and J by 5 bases, leaving 14 bases between them. The CDR3, as DNA: TGTGCCAGCAGCGTCTCTGTTAGCAGCCACAATGAGCAGTTCTTC. Translation gives CASSVSVSSHNEQFF.

This clone has only one observation. V gene TRBV5-1 combines with J gene TRBJ1-5; possibly TRBD1 for D (5 bases). V lost 1 base, J lost 3 bases, and 11 bases lay in between. The CDR3 covers 15 residues. Germline CDR1 is SGHRS and CDR2 is YFSETQ. As DNA, the CDR3 is TGCGCCAGCAGCTTGACGGGACGACTCAATCAGCCCCAGCATTTT. Translation: CASSLTGRLNQPQHF.

The rearrangement uses TRBV2 and TRBJ2-3, with TRBD2 matching over 14 bases. Germline values: CDR1 SNHLY, CDR2 FYNNEI. The V segment lost 5 bases and the J segment 5 bases; nucleotides outside the gene matches: 3. CDR3 length equals 15 residues. CDR3: CASSPGLAGVDTQYF. CDR3 nucleotide sequence: TGTGCCAGCAGTCCGGGACTAGCGGGGGTAGATACGCAGTATTTT.

On this clone itself: The junction and the germline gene differ at one end; a read error may be behind it. This chain joins TRBV29-1 and TRBJ1-3; D possibly corresponds to TRBD1 (6 bases). The CDR3 extends over 13 amino acids. CDR1 is SQVTM, CDR2 ANQGSEA, per germline. The DNA for the CDR3 is TGCAGCGTGGGGGGCTTGGATGGAAACACCGTATATTTT. Residues: CSVGGLDGNTVYF.

The rearrangement joins TRBV30 to TRBJ2-6, with D unclear. The V and J ends lost 2 bases and 0 bases respectively, with 8 bases between them. Germline CDR1 and CDR2: GTSNPN and SVGIG (reference sequence). CDR3 size: 15 residues. Here the CDR3 DNA reads TGTGCCTGGAGTTATGCCAGCTCTGGGGCCAACGTCCTGACTTTC. Its translation: CAWSYASSGANVLTF.

The V and J genes are TRBV6-4 and TRBJ1-2; D is unclear. V was pared by 2 bases and J by 3 bases, with 16 bases between. This CDR3 region has 16 residues. CDR1 is MRHNA and CDR2 is SNTAGT in the germline V gene. CDR3 coding DNA: TGTGCCAGCAGTGACCATCTCCGGGGTGTCTACTATGGCTACACCTTC. It translates to CASSDHLRGVYYGYTF.

The rearrangement links TRBV4-1 to TRBJ2-5; D possibly corresponds to TRBD2 (5 bases). The V end lost 4 bases, the J end lost 5 bases, and 14 bases lay between the germline ends. This CDR3 is built from 14 residues. Germline V gene lookup returns CDR1 MGHRA and CDR2 YSYEKL. CDR3: CASSRDPREETQYF. The DNA of the CDR3 is TGCGCCAGCAGCCGAGACCCGAGGGAGGAGACCCAGTACTTC.

This rearrangement joins TRBV19 to TRBJ2-7; D may be TRBD1 (6 bases). Germline CDR1 reads LNHDA; CDR2 reads SQIVND (reference sequence). The V end lost 1 base, the J end lost 2 bases, and 12 bases lay between the germline ends. The CDR3 covers 15 residues. The CDR3 reads CASSIGGRRAYEQYF. Written as DNA, the CDR3 is TGTGCCAGTAGTATAGGGGGGCGTCGGGCCTACGAGCAGTACTTC.

The chain carries TRBV7-3 and TRBJ2-1; TRBD1 might be the D (6 bases). V was pared by 5 bases and J by 9 bases, with 23 bases between. Per germline, CDR1 SGHTA and CDR2 FQGTGA. The CDR3 spans 16 residues. In nucleotides, the CDR3 is TGTGCCAGCAGCGCAAACCCGACAGGAACAAGCGGTGAGCAGTTCTTC. It is translated as CASSANPTGTSGEQFF. The full variable domain, its missing parts supplied by reference TRBV7-3 and TRBJ2-1, is GAGVSQTPSNKVTEKGKYVELRCDPISGHTALYWYRQSLGQGPEFLIYFQGTGAADDSGLPNDRFFAVRPEGSVSTLKIQRTERGDSAVYLCASSANPTGTSGEQFFGPGTRLTVL.

This chain joins TRBV11-2 and TRBJ2-7, with D uncertain. The CDR3 totals 13 residues. Trimming took 3 bases from V and 2 from J, leaving 8 bases between them. Per the germline V gene, CDR1 is SGHAT and CDR2 is FQNNGV. Here the CDR3 DNA reads TGTGCCAGCAGCTTCTCCGACCCCTACGAGCAGTACTTC. Its protein is CASSFSDPYEQYF.

This clone turned up a few times. The chain employs TRBV7-3 and TRBJ2-4, with 8 positions matching TRBD1. Germline CDR1 is SGHTA and CDR2 is FQGTGA. The CDR3 runs to 13 residues. The junction had 2 bases not matched to a gene; V was cut back by 4 bases and J by 6 bases. In DNA, the CDR3 is TGTGCCAGCAGCTCGACAGGGGCAAACATTCAGTACTTC. This sequence encodes CASSSTGANIQYF.

V is TRBV19 and J is TRBJ2-7; no clear D gene. Germline CDR1 and CDR2: LNHDA and SQIVND (reference sequence). This CDR3 region has 15 residues. The germline V and J ends were trimmed by 0 bases and 3 bases, with 12 bases remaining between them. This CDR3 is CASSIEGARNYEQYF. In DNA form, the CDR3 reads TGTGCCAGTAGTATAGAGGGTGCCAGAAACTACGAGCAGTACTTC. Drawing the rest from reference TRBV19 and TRBJ2-7, the complete variable domain is DGGITQSPKYLFRKEGQNVTLSCEQNLNHDAMYWYRQDPGQGLRLIYYSQIVNDFQKGDIAEGYSVSREKKESFPLTVTSAQKNPTAFYLCASSIEGARNYEQYFGPGTRLTVT.

The rearrangement links TRBV6-1 to TRBJ2-7; a weak D match, TRBD2 (7 bases). CDR1 and CDR2 (germline): MNHNS, SASEGT. This CDR3 spans 13 amino acids. V lost 7 bases, J lost 3 bases, and 13 bases lay in between. The CDR3 nucleotides are TGTGCCAGCAAGGGGGGGTCCGGCTACGAGCAGTACTTC. This gives the protein CASKGGSGYEQYF.

The genes are TRBV7-6 and TRBJ1-1, with a tentative D call TRBD1 (5 bases). Trimming took 2 bases from V and 2 from J, leaving 24 bases between them. The CDR3 loop spans 19 amino acids. Germline V CDR1 and CDR2: SGHVS, FNYEAQ. CDR3 region: CASSLHGGQGRTENTEAFF. CDR3 bases: TGTGCCAGCAGCTTACACGGAGGGCAGGGCCGAACTGAAAACACTGAAGCTTTCTTT.

The rearrangement uses TRBV7-2 and TRBJ1-5, with D unclear. The CDR3 totals 16 residues. Germline values: CDR1 SGHTA, CDR2 FQGNSA. Trimming took off 1 base at V and 4 bases at J, with 14 bases between the two ends. The CDR3: CASSLVRAVGNQPQHF. For the CDR3, the DNA is TGTGCCAGCAGCTTAGTACGTGCTGTTGGGAATCAGCCCCAGCATTTT.

A note on this clone: Other DNA sequences of this sample code for an identical CDR3. V is TRBV15 and J is TRBJ2-7; D is possibly TRBD1 (5 bases). The CDR3 has 15 amino acids. Trimming stripped 2 bases from V and 0 bases from J, with 11 bases between. The germline gives CDR1 LNHNV, CDR2 YYDKDF (reference sequence). CDR3 region: CATSRRTPASYEQYF. CDR3 sequence (DNA): TGTGCCACCAGCAGACGGACACCGGCCTCCTACGAGCAGTACTTC.

The gene calls are TRBV10-3 and TRBJ1-1; possibly TRBD1 for D (6 bases). The CDR3 consists of 13 residues. The germline V gene encodes CDR1 ENHRY and CDR2 SYGVKD. The ends were cut back, 10 bases at V and 0 bases at J, with 12 bases in the middle. CDR3 DNA sequence: TGTGCCACACAGGGACATTTGAACACTGAAGCTTTCTTT. This gives the protein CATQGHLNTEAFF.

The chain combines TRBV27 with TRBJ1-5, with D uncertain. CDR1 is MNHEY and CDR2 is SMNVEV in the germline V gene (reference sequence). The CDR3 length is 14 residues. The V end lost 9 bases, the J end lost 1 base, and 13 bases lay between the germline ends. This chain's CDR3 is CASQGVQSNQPQHF. In nucleotides, the CDR3 is TGTGCCAGTCAAGGAGTACAGAGCAATCAGCCCCAGCATTTT.

This clone has just a few counts. This rearrangement joins TRBV2 to TRBJ2-7, with TRBD1 identical over 11 bases. Germline CDR1 SNHLY, CDR2 FYNNEI. Losses at the gene ends were 6 bases for V and 2 bases for J; bases not matched to a gene: 3. The CDR3 totals 14 residues. CDR3 DNA: TGTGCCAGCAGGGGGGGACAGGGGGCCTACGAGCAGTACTTC. Protein sequence: CASRGGQGAYEQYF.

This rearrangement joins TRBV5-4 to TRBJ2-1; 8 nucleotides align to TRBD2. V shed 0 bases, J shed 4 bases, and the junction held 3 bases outside the gene matches. Germline lookup yields CDR1 SGHNT and CDR2 YYREEE (reference sequence). This CDR3 has 15 amino acids. The CDR3 spells CASSLAGRGYNEQFF. The CDR3 region has the DNA TGTGCCAGCAGCTTGGCCGGGAGGGGGTACAATGAGCAGTTCTTC.

This sequence joins TRBV7-9 and TRBJ2-7; TRBD2 aligns across 10 bases. CDR3 size: 14 residues. Germline lookup yields CDR1 SEHNR and CDR2 FQNEAQ (reference sequence). The J segment lost 5 bases and the V segment lost 3 bases, leaving 4 bases of the junction unmatched. CDR3 coding DNA: TGTGCCAGCAGCTTCGGCCTAGCGGGAGACGAGCAGTACTTC. Residues: CASSFGLAGDEQYF.

The table lists this clone with a few counts. The J gene is TRBJ2-5, the V gene TRBV19; tentatively, D is TRBD2 (6 bases). The CDR3 covers 14 residues. Trimming removed 3 bases at V and 4 bases at J, with 12 bases between. CDR1 is LNHDA, CDR2 SQIVND, per germline (reference sequence). The CDR3 region is CASSMRRGGETQYF. CDR3 coding DNA: TGTGCCAGTAGTATGCGGAGGGGTGGAGAGACCCAGTACTTC.

This chain links TRBV11-2 with TRBJ2-7, with 7 nucleotides matching TRBD1. This CDR3 spans 15 amino acids. V dropped 2 bases and J dropped 3; count of bases not matched to a gene: 7. Germline loops: CDR1 SGHAT, CDR2 FQNNGV. The CDR3 nucleotides are TGTGCCAGCAGCTTATTATGGCAGGGGGTCTACGAGCAGTACTTC. As protein: CASSLLWQGVYEQYF. The variable domain in full, completed from reference TRBV11-2 and TRBJ2-7, reads EAGVAQSPRYKIIEKRQSVAFWCNPISGHATLYWYQQILGQGPKLLIQFQNNGVVDDSQLPKDRFSAERLKGVDSTLKIQPAKLEDSAVYLCASSLLWQGVYEQYFGPGTRLTVT.

The V and J genes are TRBV19 and TRBJ1-2; D not resolved. Germline loops: CDR1 LNHDA, CDR2 SQIVND (reference sequence). V lost 4 bases and J 3 bases, leaving 15 bases between the germline ends. CDR3 size: 15 residues. As DNA, the CDR3 is TGTGCCAGTAGTAGTAGGACTGAAGCCTACTATGGCTACACCTTC. This translates into CASSSRTEAYYGYTF.

This chain connects TRBV19 to TRBJ1-1; 10 bases agree with TRBD1. V lost 6 bases to trimming and J lost 5 bases; unmatched junction nucleotides: 3. This CDR3 contains 13 residues. Germline CDR1 and CDR2: LNHDA and SQIVND (reference sequence). The CDR3 is CASRSGQGTEAFF. CDR3 DNA: TGTGCCAGTAGGTCGGGACAGGGGACTGAAGCTTTCTTT.